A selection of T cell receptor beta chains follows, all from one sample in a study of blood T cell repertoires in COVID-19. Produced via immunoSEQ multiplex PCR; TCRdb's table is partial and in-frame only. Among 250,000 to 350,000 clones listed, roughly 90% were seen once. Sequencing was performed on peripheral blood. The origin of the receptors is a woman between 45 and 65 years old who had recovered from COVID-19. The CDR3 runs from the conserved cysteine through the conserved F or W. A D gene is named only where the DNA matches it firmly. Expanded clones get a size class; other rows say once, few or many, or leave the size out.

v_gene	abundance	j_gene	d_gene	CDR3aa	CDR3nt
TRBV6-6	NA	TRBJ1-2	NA	CASSFLIQGGGYTF	TGTGCCAGCAGTTTTTTAATACAGGGTGGAGGCTACACCTTC
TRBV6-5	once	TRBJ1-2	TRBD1	CASSFDRGGYGYTF	TGTGCCAGCAGTTTCGACAGGGGGGGGTATGGCTACACCTTC
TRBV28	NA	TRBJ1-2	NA	CASSLLDSSVGYTF	TGTGCCAGCAGTTTGCTCGACAGCTCGGTTGGCTACACCTTC
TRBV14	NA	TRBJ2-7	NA	CASSQDPQGFGEQYF	TGTGCCAGCAGCCAAGACCCCCAGGGTTTCGGCGAGCAGTACTTC
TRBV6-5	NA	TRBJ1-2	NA	CASRERSPGYGYTF	TGTGCCAGCAGGGAGAGGTCCCCTGGCTATGGCTACACCTTC
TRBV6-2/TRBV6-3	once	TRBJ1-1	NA	CASSYGRETEAFF	TGTGCCAGCAGTTACGGACGGGAAACTGAAGCTTTCTTT
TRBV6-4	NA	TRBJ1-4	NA	CASSVDHFLTGKIEKLFF	TGTGCCAGCAGTGTCGACCATTTTCTGACAGGAAAGATTGAAAAACTGTTTTTT
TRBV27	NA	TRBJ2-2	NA	CASSSHWNTGELFF	TGTGCCAGCAGTTCCCACTGGAACACCGGGGAGCTGTTTTTT
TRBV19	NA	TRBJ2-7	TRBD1	CASSVSGTDIYEQYF	TGTGCCAGTAGTGTCTCCGGGACAGATATCTACGAGCAGTACTTC
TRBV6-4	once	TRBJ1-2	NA	CASSRPSRGYTF	TGTGCCAGCAGTCGCCCTTCTAGGGGCTACACCTTC
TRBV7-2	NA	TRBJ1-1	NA	CASSSTSYGRGGTEAFF	TGTGCCAGCAGCTCGACCTCATACGGAAGGGGTGGCACTGAAGCTTTCTTT
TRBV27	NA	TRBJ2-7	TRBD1	CASSSLPGGSRYEQYF	TGTGCCAGCAGTTCCCTCCCAGGGGGAAGTAGGTACGAGCAGTACTTC
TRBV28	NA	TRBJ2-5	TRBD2	CASPHVGGSWGRQETQYF	TGTGCCAGCCCCCACGTAGGCGGGAGTTGGGGAAGGCAAGAGACCCAGTACTTC
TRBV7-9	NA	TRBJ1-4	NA	CASSLWHSHYEKLFF	TGTGCCAGCAGCTTATGGCACAGCCACTATGAAAAACTGTTTTTT
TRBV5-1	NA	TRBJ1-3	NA	CASSFTGSGNTIYF	TGCGCCAGCAGCTTTACAGGGTCCGGAAACACCATATATTTT
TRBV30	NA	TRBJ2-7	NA	CAWSVGGTTYEQYF	TGTGCCTGGAGTGTTGGGGGCACCACCTACGAGCAGTACTTC
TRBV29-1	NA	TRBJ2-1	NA	CSVEGTRDEQFF	TGCAGCGTTGAGGGGACACGGGATGAGCAGTTCTTC
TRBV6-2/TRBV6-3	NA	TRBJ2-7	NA	CASSYMGRECYF	TGTGCCAGCAGTTATATGGGCCGCGAATGCTACTTC
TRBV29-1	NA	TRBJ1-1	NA	CSVEDLNRGSTEAFF	TGCAGCGTTGAAGATCTTAATAGGGGGAGCACTGAAGCTTTCTTT
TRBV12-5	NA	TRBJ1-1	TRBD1	CASGIFRDSHTEAFF	TGTGCTAGTGGAATATTCAGGGACAGTCACACTGAAGCTTTCTTT
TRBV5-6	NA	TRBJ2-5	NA	CASSLAELQETQYF	TGTGCCAGCAGCTTGGCCGAGCTTCAAGAGACCCAGTACTTC
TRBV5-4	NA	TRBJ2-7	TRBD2	CASSLMAGVREQYF	TGTGCCAGCAGCTTGATGGCGGGAGTGCGCGAGCAGTACTTC